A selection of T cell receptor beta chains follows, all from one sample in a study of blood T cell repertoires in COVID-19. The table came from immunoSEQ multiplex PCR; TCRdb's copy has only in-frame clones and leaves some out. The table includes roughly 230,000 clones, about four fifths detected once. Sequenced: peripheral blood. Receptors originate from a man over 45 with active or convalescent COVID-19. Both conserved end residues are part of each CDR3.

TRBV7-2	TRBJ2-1	CASSSNSGLTEQFF
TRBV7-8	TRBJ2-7	CASSLSGPSSYEQYF
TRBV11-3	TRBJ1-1	CASSPSRGQPQAFF
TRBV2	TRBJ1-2	CASSDRQFYGYTF
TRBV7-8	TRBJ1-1	CASSSRDNTEAFF
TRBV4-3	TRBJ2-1	CASSLQGAYNEQFF
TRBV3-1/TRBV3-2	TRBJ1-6	CASSQDHGQRGKSYNSPLHF
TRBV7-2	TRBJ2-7	CASSLTGVSSYEQYF
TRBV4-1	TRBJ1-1	CASSQGRGTEAFF
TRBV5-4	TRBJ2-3	CASTIDGGLGSDTQYF
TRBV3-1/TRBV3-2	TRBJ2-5	CASSREGGTSGDQYF
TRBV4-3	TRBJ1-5	CASSINRGGISPQHF
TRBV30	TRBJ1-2	CAFQVTGGLSGYTF
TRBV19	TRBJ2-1	CASNRDSGELYNEQFF
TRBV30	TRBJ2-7	CAWSSTGGFSEQYF
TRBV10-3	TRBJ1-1	CAIEQGVNTEAFF
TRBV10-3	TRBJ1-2	CAISAGQGVKDTF
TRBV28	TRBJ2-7	CASSFSQGSYEQYF
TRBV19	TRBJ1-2	CASSIRGDRFYGYTF
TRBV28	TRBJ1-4	CASSSTDSLTNEKLFF
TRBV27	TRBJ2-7	CASSRTGGSYEQYF
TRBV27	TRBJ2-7	CASSRGYEQYF
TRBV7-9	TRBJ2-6	CASSPFGSRPGANVLTF
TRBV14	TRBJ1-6	CASSHTTGSSYNSPLHF
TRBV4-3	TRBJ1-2	CASSQDRGQGAYYGYTF
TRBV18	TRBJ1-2	CASSPPQDRGGYTF
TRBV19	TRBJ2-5	CASSISETQYF
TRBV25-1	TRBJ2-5	CASSETRGETQYF
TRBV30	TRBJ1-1	CAWTGQAPNTEAFF
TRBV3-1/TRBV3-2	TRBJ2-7	CASSQDSGGEQYF
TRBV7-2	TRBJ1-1	CASSLFRAGTEAFF
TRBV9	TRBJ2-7	CASSPGTSGGRYEQYF
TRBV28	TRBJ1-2	CASSLVGENYGYTF
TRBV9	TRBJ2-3	CASSVGTGETDTQYF
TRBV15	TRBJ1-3	CATSRDRTFGNTIYF
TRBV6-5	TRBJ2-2	CASEGLPGDAGELFF
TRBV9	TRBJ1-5	CASSSDSYSNQPQHF
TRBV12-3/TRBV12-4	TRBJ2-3	CASSATGSDTQYF
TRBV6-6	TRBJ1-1	CASSYPDRGTEAFF
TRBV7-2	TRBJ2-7	CASSWGTSGGRGEQYF
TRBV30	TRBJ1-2	CAWTPGGGGYTF
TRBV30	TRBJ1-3	CAYSRGGAGNTIYF
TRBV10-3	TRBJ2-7	CAISDSSYEQYF
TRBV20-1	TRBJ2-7	CSASKGAGSSYEQYF
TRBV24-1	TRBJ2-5	CATRARGREETQYF
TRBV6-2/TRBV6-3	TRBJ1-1	CASSYSRNTEAFF
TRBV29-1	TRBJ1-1	CSVEVGAVNTEAFF
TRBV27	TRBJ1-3	CASSPGDSGNTIYF
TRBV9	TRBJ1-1	CASSPVRRNTEAFF
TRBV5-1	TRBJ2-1	CASSFLTGSSYNEQFF
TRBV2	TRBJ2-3	CASSSEGADTQYF
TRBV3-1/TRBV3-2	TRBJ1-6	CASSQYRDSNSPLHF
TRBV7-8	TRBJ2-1	CASSPSGGAWFSEQFF